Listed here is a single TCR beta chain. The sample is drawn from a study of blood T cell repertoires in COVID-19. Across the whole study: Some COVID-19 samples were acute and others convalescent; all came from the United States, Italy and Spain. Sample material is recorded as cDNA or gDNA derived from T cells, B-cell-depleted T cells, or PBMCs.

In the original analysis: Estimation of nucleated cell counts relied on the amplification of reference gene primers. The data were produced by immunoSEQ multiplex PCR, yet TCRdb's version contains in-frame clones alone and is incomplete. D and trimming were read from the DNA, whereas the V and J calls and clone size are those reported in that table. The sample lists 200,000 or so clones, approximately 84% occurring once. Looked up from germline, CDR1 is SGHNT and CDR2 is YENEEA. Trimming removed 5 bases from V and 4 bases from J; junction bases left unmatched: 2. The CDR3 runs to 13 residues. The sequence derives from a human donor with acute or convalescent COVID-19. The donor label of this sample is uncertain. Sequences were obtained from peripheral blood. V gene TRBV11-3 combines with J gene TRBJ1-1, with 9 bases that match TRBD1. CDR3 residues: CASSQGQGTEAFF. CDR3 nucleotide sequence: TGTGCCAGCAGCCAGGGACAGGGCACTGAAGCTTTCTTT. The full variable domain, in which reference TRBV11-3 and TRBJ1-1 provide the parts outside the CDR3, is EAGVVQSPRYKIIEKKQPVAFWCNPISGHNTLYWYLQNLGQGPELLIRYENEEAVDDSQLPKDRFSAERLKGVDSTLKIQPAELGDSAVYLCASSQGQGTEAFFGQGTRLTVV.